One sample yielded the 2 T cell receptor beta chains listed below, sequenced in a study of T cell responses to AZD1222 COVID-19 vaccine. Clones were sequenced by immunoSEQ multiplex PCR, and TCRdb holds only the in-frame ones, with some missing. The profile shows 120,000 or so clones, 75% to 90% of them singletons. Sequencing used peripheral blood, obtained on day 0 of AZD1222 vaccination. Source of these receptors: an adult in good health.

V usage is TRBV9 and J usage is TRBJ2-7, with 11 bases fitting TRBD2. The junction had 6 bases not matched to a gene; V was cut back by 4 bases and J by 0 bases. Germline CDR1 and CDR2: SGDLS and YYNGEE. This CDR3 has 16 amino acids. For the CDR3, the DNA is TGTGCCAGCAGCCCTCGACTAGCGGGATCCTCCTACGAGCAGTACTTC. This gives the protein CASSPRLAGSSYEQYF.

This chain uses TRBV7-2 with TRBJ2-7; D gene unclear. Trimming shortened V by 1 base and J by 5 bases, and 9 bases separated the two germline ends. This CDR3 region has 13 residues. Per the germline V gene, CDR1 is SGHTA and CDR2 is FQGNSA. The CDR3, as DNA: TGTGCCAGCAGCTTAGGAACCCACGACGAGCAGTACTTC. Its protein is CASSLGTHDEQYF. The whole variable domain, filled in from reference TRBV7-2 and TRBJ2-7, reads GAGVSQSPSNKVTEKGKDVELRCDPISGHTALYWYRQSLGQGLEFLIYFQGNSAPDKSGLPSDRFSAERTGGSVSTLTIQRTQQEDSAVYLCASSLGTHDEQYFGPGTRLTVT.